This T cell receptor (beta chain) was recovered during a study of T cell responses to AZD1222 COVID-19 vaccine. Repertoires were generated with immunoSEQ multiplex PCR, while TCRdb's copy carries only in-frame clones and drops some. The data hold roughly 160,000 clones, with approximately 90% observed a single time. CDR1 and CDR2 (germline): MGHRA, YSYEKL. The trim removed 3 bases at V and 1 base at J, leaving 8 bases unmatched. The CDR3 extends over 18 amino acids. This material consisted of peripheral blood, taken on day 0 of AZD1222 vaccination. This sequence originates from an adult in good health. V gene TRBV4-1 combines with J gene TRBJ1-5, with 11 bases lining up with TRBD1. The CDR3 coding sequence is TGCGCCAGCAGCCACCCGGGACAGGGGGTTGGGAGCAATCAGCCCCAGCATTTT. Amino acids: CASSHPGQGVGSNQPQHF.